The 24 T cell receptor beta chains below were found in one sample sequenced in a study of PD-1 blockade in classical Hodgkin lymphoma. The method was immunoSEQ multiplex PCR; TCRdb's version includes in-frame clones alone and lacks a portion of them. The top ten hold just under 9.5% of the sample, which has around 93,000 clones, around 80% seen once. As for time point: cycle 4 day 1 (C4D1), after 5 to 7 weeks of nivolumab. Relapse was seen in all patients after autologous stem cell transplantation, and brentuximab vedotin exposure was variable. The starting material was peripheral blood mononuclear cells (PBMCs), obtained before the fourth cycle of nivolumab. The receptors originated from a human donor with classical Hodgkin lymphoma.

The chain couples TRBV18 to TRBJ2-5; TRBD1 is a possible D gene (6 bases). Trimming removed 1 base at V and 5 bases at J, with 11 bases between. There are 14 residues in the CDR3. Germline V CDR1 and CDR2: KGHSH, LQKENI. For the CDR3, the DNA is TGTGCCAGCTCACCACAAGGGGGAGCGGAGACCCAGTACTTC. Translation: CASSPQGGAETQYF.

This clone was counted once. The chain couples TRBV5-8 to TRBJ2-7, with TRBD2 as a possible D gene (6 bases). The germline CDR1 and CDR2 sequences are SGHTS and YDEGEE. The CDR3 has 14 residues. V dropped 0 bases and J dropped 6 bases, with 13 bases sitting between them. CDR3 amino acids: CASSLGGSGGEQYF. In DNA, the CDR3 is TGTGCCAGCAGCTTGGGGGGTAGCGGTGGCGAGCAGTACTTC.

V and J are TRBV9 and TRBJ2-5, with D possibly being TRBD1 or TRBD2 (5 bases each). The CDR3 is made up of 16 amino acids. Germline CDR1 reads SGDLS; CDR2 reads YYNGEE. Trimming left V 0 bases short and J 5 bases short, with 17 bases between. Here the CDR3 reads CASSVGADFSGETQYF. The DNA for the CDR3 is TGTGCCAGCAGCGTAGGAGCGGACTTTTCAGGGGAGACCCAGTACTTC.

The chain links TRBV5-8 to TRBJ1-3, with 12 bases aligning to TRBD1. Germline V CDR1 and CDR2: SGHTS, YDEGEE. The CDR3 sequence is 14 residues long. Trimming cost V 4 bases and J 8 bases; bases outside gene matches: 4. CDR3 DNA: TGTGCCAGCAGCCCGGGACAGGGGGCTGACACCATATATTTT. Translating it yields CASSPGQGADTIYF.

The chain employs TRBV6-5 and TRBJ2-2; possibly TRBD2 for D (5 bases). This CDR3 is 15 amino acids long. Looked up from germline, CDR1 is MNHEY and CDR2 is SVGAGI. V was cut by 0 bases and J by 6 bases, with 11 bases left in between. CDR3 nucleotide sequence: TGTGCCAGCAGTTACTCGACCGGGATCGCCGGGGAGCTGTTTTTT. Protein: CASSYSTGIAGELFF.

V usage is TRBV12-5 and J usage is TRBJ2-3, with 10 bases lining up with TRBD2. The germline V gene encodes CDR1 LGHNT and CDR2 FRNRAP. The junction had 17 bases not matched to a gene; V was cut back by 7 bases and J by 4 bases. CDR3 length: 18 amino acids. CDR3: CASAPTGLAVTLADTQYF. In DNA form, the CDR3 reads TGTGCTAGTGCCCCCACAGGACTAGCGGTCACCTTGGCAGATACGCAGTATTTT. The whole variable domain, remainder taken from reference TRBV12-5 and TRBJ2-3, is DARVTQTPRHKVTEMGQEVTMRCQPILGHNTVFWYRQTMMQGLELLAYFRNRAPLDDSGMPKDRFSAEMPDATLATLKIQPSEPRDSAVYFCASAPTGLAVTLADTQYFGPGTRLTVL.

This clone was seen more than once but under ten times. V is TRBV18 and J is TRBJ2-7, with 13 bases identical to TRBD2. The germline V gene encodes CDR1 KGHSH and CDR2 LQKENI. J lost 3 bases, V lost 5 bases, and 7 bases had no gene match. This CDR3 is built from 16 residues. Here the CDR3 DNA reads TGTGCCAGCTCAGGGGGACTAGCGGGGACCAACTACGAGCAGTACTTC. Protein: CASSGGLAGTNYEQYF.

The chain links TRBV27 to TRBJ2-2; D might be TRBD2 (5 bases). CDR3 length: 13 amino acids. The germline CDR1 and CDR2 sequences are MNHEY and SMNVEV (reference sequence). Trimming removed 11 bases from V and 0 bases from J, with 10 bases in between. The CDR3 DNA follows: TGTGCCGCCGTGGACTCGAACACCGGGGAGCTGTTTTTT. Amino acids: CAAVDSNTGELFF.

The chain combines TRBV4-1 with TRBJ1-2; D may be TRBD1 (5 bases). V lost 0 bases and J lost 9, with 8 bases in between. This CDR3 has 12 residues. CDR1 and CDR2 (germline): MGHRA, YSYEKL. In nucleotides, the CDR3 is TGCGCCAGCAGCCAAGACTACAGGAGCTACACCTTC. Encoded protein: CASSQDYRSYTF.

The CDR3 protein is CASSSRLHWHHQPQHF. The CDR3 bases are TGTGCCAGCAGTAGTAGACTACATTGGCATCATCAGCCCCAGCATTTT. The gene calls are TRBV21-1 and TRBJ1-5. TRBV21-1 is reported as a pseudogene. The CDR3 length is 16 residues.

The chain is built from TRBV6-5 and TRBJ2-7, with a possible D match to TRBD1 (6 bases). Trimming shortened V by 2 bases and J by 6 bases, and 11 bases separated the two germline ends. The germline V gene has CDR1 MNHEY and CDR2 SVGAGI. This CDR3 has 13 residues. The chain's CDR3 is CASSYGQGSEQYF. The CDR3 region has the DNA TGTGCCAGCAGTTACGGTCAGGGGAGCGAGCAGTACTTC.

The CDR3 DNA follows: TGTGCCAGCAGCTTAGAGGACAGGGTCGGCCATAATTCACCCCTCCACTTT. Translated, it gives CASSLEDRVGHNSPLHF. V gene TRBV7-9 combines with J gene TRBJ1-6, with 8 positions matching TRBD1. CDR3 length: 17 amino acids. The junction had 7 bases not matched to a gene; V was cut back by 1 base and J by 5 bases. The germline V gene encodes CDR1 SEHNR and CDR2 FQNEAQ (reference sequence).

The gene calls are TRBV7-6 and TRBJ1-1; 11 bases match TRBD1. The V gene end was trimmed by 3 bases and the J gene end by 4 bases; junction bases not matched to a gene: 4. The CDR3 contains 15 residues. From germline, CDR1 is SGHVS and CDR2 FNYEAQ. In DNA, the CDR3 is TGTGCCAGCAGCTTCGGGACAGGGGGAGGCACTGAAGCTTTCTTT. It encodes CASSFGTGGGTEAFF.

This chain uses TRBV7-9 with TRBJ2-6; D not resolved. The CDR3 consists of 17 residues. V lost 1 base to trimming and J lost 0 bases, with 10 bases between them. Germline V lookup: CDR1 SEHNR, CDR2 FQNEAQ (reference sequence). This chain's CDR3 is CASSLGGSSSGANVLTF. In DNA form, the CDR3 reads TGTGCCAGCAGCTTAGGAGGCAGTAGCTCTGGGGCCAACGTCCTGACTTTC.

This chain uses TRBV6-5 with TRBJ1-5; possible D gene TRBD1, 5 bases. Trimming stripped 1 base from V and 5 bases from J, with 15 bases between. Germline CDR1 reads MNHEY; CDR2 reads SVGAGI. The CDR3 length is 16 residues. The CDR3 sequence is CASSYLRQLMDQPQHF. The CDR3 bases are TGTGCCAGCAGTTACTTGAGACAGCTAATGGATCAGCCCCAGCATTTT.

The rearrangement links TRBV11-3 to TRBJ2-3; TRBD2 matches at 7 bases. The CDR3 runs to 14 residues. From germline, CDR1 is SGHNT and CDR2 YENEEA. V was clipped by 1 base and J by 11 bases; unmatched bases: 9. In DNA, the CDR3 is TGTGCCAGCAGCTTAGGTGCTAGCCGGGGGGAGCAGTATTTT. Translation gives CASSLGASRGEQYF.

The chain links TRBV4-1 to TRBJ1-4, with D unresolved. Germline V gene lookup returns CDR1 MGHRA and CDR2 YSYEKL. The CDR3 is 14 residues long. Trimming stripped 7 bases from V and 0 bases from J, with 9 bases between. The CDR3 region is CASKGQPTNEKLFF. The CDR3, as DNA: TGCGCCAGCAAAGGTCAGCCAACTAATGAAAAACTGTTTTTT.

This sequence joins TRBV7-8 and TRBJ2-7; TRBD2 agrees at 16 bases. Germline CDR1 and CDR2: SGHVS and FQNEAQ. The CDR3 has 17 residues. Unmatched junction bases numbered 4, after V lost 4 bases and J lost 1 base. The CDR3 DNA reads as TGTGCCAGCAGCTCGGGACTAGCGGGAGGGCGGTCCTACGAGCAGTACTTC. It is translated as CASSSGLAGGRSYEQYF.

To note about this clone: The sample holds other DNA sequences that translate to the same CDR3. The chain combines TRBV6-4 with TRBJ2-3; no clear D gene. The CDR3 has 15 amino acids. Germline CDR1 is MRHNA and CDR2 is SNTAGT. V was cut by 2 bases and J by 0 bases, with 9 bases left in between. The CDR3 loop is CASSDRPTSTDTQYF. The CDR3 bases are TGTGCCAGCAGTGACCGGCCTACTAGCACAGATACGCAGTATTTT.

This chain links TRBV9 with TRBJ2-3; perhaps TRBD1 as D (5 bases). Germline V gene lookup returns CDR1 SGDLS and CDR2 YYNGEE. The V and J ends lost 4 bases and 6 bases respectively, with 9 bases between them. The CDR3 covers 12 residues. CDR3 nucleotide sequence: TGTGCCAGCAGCCCAAGGGGTGATACGCAGTATTTT. Translating gives CASSPRGDTQYF.

The chain carries TRBV29-1 and TRBJ2-7; TRBD1 is a possible D gene (5 bases). Germline V gene data show CDR1 as SQVTM and CDR2 as ANQGSEA. The V end was cut by 5 bases, the J end by 10 bases, with 15 bases between. The CDR3 length is 11 residues. The CDR3 DNA follows: TGCAGCGTTTCGGGTAGGGGTCGTCAGTACTTC. Translation: CSVSGRGRQYF.

In this sample, this clone turned up once. The V and J genes are TRBV7-3 and TRBJ2-7; D not certain. Trimming shortened V by 4 bases and J by 6 bases, and 16 bases separated the two germline ends. The CDR3 runs to 14 residues. CDR1 is SGHTA and CDR2 is FQGTGA in the germline V gene. CDR3 residues: CASSSGPLSGEQYF. Written as DNA, the CDR3 is TGTGCCAGCAGCTCCGGGCCCTTGTCCGGCGAGCAGTACTTC.

Many counts were recorded for this clone. The sample contains more than one DNA sequence encoding this CDR3. The chain links TRBV2 to TRBJ2-7; D is unclear. The germline CDR1 and CDR2 sequences are SNHLY and FYNNEI. The CDR3 extends over 11 amino acids. Trimming cost V 5 bases and J 3 bases, with 5 bases left between them. The CDR3 DNA reads TGTGCCAGCAGTCCGGACTACGAGCAGTACTTC. Translating it yields CASSPDYEQYF.

This clone was picked up a small number of times. The chain carries TRBV10-3 and TRBJ1-6; 8 bases fit TRBD1. CDR1 and CDR2 (germline): ENHRY, SYGVKD. J was trimmed by 9 bases and V by 6 bases; bases with no gene match: 4. The CDR3 is 13 residues long. DNA for the CDR3: TGTGCCATCAGCCTGGACAGGGCTTCACCCCTCCACTTT. As protein: CAISLDRASPLHF.